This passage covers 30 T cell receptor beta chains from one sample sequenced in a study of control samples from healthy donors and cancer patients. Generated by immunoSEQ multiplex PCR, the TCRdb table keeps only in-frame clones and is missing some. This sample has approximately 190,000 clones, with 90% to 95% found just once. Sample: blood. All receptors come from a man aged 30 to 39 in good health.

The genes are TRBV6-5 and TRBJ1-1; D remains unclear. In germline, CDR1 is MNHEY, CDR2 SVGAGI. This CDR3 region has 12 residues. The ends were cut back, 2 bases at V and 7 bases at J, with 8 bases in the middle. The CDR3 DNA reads TGTGCCAGCAGTTACCCGGAAGGTGAAGCTTTCTTT. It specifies CASSYPEGEAFF.

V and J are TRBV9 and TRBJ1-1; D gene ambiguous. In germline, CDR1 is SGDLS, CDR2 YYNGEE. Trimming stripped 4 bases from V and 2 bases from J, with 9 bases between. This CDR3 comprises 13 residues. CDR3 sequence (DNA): TGTGCCAGCAGCAAAGGGATTAACACTGAAGCTTTCTTT. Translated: CASSKGINTEAFF.

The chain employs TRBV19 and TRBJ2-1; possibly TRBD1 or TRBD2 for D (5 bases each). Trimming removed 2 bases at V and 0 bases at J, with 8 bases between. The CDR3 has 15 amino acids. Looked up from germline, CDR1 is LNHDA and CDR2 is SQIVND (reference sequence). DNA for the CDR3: TGTGCCAGTAGTATAACGGGGCTCTCCTACAATGAGCAGTTCTTC. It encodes CASSITGLSYNEQFF.

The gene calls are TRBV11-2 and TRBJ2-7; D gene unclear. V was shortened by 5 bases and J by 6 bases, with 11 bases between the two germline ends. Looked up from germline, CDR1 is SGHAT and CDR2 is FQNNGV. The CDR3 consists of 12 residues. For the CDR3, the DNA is TGTGCCAGCAGCCCAGAGTCAGGCGAGCAGTACTTC. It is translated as CASSPESGEQYF.

The CDR3 region is CASSSWGANTEAFF. The CDR3 coding sequence is TGTGCCAGCAGCTCATGGGGGGCGAACACTGAAGCTTTCTTT. V gene TRBV7-9 combines with J gene TRBJ1-1; D possibly corresponds to TRBD1 (6 bases). V lost 4 bases and J 1 base, leaving 10 bases between the germline ends. This CDR3 is built from 14 residues. Germline CDR1 and CDR2: SEHNR and FQNEAQ (reference sequence).

The CDR3 spells CASTGTGPYGYTF. CDR3 nucleotides: TGTGCCAGCACCGGAACAGGCCCCTATGGCTACACCTTC. This chain links TRBV7-9 with TRBJ1-2, with D possibly TRBD1 on 5 matching bases. The germline V gene encodes CDR1 SEHNR and CDR2 FQNEAQ (reference sequence). Trimming removed 7 bases at V and 4 bases at J, with 13 bases between. CDR3 length equals 13 residues. The variable domain in full, completed from reference TRBV7-9 and TRBJ1-2, reads DTGVSQNPRHKITKRGQNVTFRCDPISEHNRLYWYRQTLGQGPEFLTYFQNEAQLEKSRLLSDRFSAERPKGSFSTLEIQRTEQGDSAMYLCASTGTGPYGYTFGSGTRLTVV.

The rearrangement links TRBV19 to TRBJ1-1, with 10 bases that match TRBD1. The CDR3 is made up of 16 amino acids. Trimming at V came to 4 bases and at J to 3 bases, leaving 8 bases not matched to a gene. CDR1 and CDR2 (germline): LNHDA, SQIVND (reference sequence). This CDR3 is CASSTRQGAQDTEAFF. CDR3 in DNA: TGTGCCAGTAGTACGAGACAGGGGGCGCAGGACACTGAAGCTTTCTTT.

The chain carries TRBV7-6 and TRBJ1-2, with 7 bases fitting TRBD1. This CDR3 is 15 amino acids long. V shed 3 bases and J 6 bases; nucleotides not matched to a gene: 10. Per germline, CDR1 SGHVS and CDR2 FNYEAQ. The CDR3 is CASSLGAQGTNGYTF. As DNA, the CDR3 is TGTGCCAGCAGCTTGGGGGCACAGGGGACCAATGGCTACACCTTC.

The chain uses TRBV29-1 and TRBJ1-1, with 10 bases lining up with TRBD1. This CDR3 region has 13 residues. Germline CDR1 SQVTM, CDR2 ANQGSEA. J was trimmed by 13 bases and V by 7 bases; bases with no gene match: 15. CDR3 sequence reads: CSGQPGQGPRVFF. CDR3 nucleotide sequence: TGCAGCGGTCAACCGGGACAGGGGCCAAGGGTTTTCTTT. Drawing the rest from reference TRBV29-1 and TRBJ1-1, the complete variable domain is SAVISQKPSRDICQRGTSLTIQCQVDSQVTMMFWYRQQPGQSLTLIATANQGSEATYESGFVIDKFPISRPNLTFSTLTVSNMSPEDSSIYLCSGQPGQGPRVFFGQGTRLTVV.

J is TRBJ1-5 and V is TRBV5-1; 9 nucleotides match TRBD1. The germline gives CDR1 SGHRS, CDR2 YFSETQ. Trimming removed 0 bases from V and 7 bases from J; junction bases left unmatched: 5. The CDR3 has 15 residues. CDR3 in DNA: TGCGCCAGCAGCTTGGAGGGTGACAGGGGGCAGCCCCAGCATTTT. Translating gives CASSLEGDRGQPQHF.

CDR3 amino acids: CASSRDNNYGYTF. In DNA, the CDR3 is TGTGCCAGCAGTCGGGACAATAACTATGGCTACACCTTC. The rearrangement uses TRBV3-1 (or the pseudogene TRBV3-2) and TRBJ1-2; D may be TRBD1 (6 bases). The V end was cut by 6 bases, the J end by 1 base, with 9 bases between. The CDR3 consists of 13 residues. Germline loops: CDR1 LGHDT, CDR2 YNNKEL (reference sequence).

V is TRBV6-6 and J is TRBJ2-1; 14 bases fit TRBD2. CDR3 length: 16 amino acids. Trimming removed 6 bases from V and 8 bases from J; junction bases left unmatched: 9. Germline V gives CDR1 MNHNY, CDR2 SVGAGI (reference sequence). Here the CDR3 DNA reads TGTGCCAGCAGGCGACTAGCGGGGGGGTTTTGGTATGAGCAGTTCTTC. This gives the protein CASRRLAGGFWYEQFF.

The CDR3 sequence is CASSHRDLNTEAFF. CDR3 nucleotides: TGTGCCAGCAGTCACCGGGACCTAAACACTGAAGCTTTCTTT. The V call is TRBV6-1, the J call TRBJ1-1; perhaps TRBD1 as D (5 bases). V was trimmed by 5 bases and J by 2 bases, leaving 12 bases between them. Germline loops: CDR1 MNHNS, CDR2 SASEGT. This CDR3 comprises 14 residues.

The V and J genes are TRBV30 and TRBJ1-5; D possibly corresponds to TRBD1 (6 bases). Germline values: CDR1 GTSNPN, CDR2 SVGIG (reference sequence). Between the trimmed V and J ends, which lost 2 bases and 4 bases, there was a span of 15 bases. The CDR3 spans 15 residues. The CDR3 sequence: CAWSRPGTSNQPQHF. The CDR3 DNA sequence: TGTGCCTGGAGTAGACCCGGGACAAGTAATCAGCCCCAGCATTTT.

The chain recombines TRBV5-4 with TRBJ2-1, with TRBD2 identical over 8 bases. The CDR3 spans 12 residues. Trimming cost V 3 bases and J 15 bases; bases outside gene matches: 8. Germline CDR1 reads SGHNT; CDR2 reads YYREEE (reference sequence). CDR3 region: CASSSPGGLRFF. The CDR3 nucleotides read TGTGCCAGCAGCTCCCCGGGGGGGCTTCGGTTCTTC.

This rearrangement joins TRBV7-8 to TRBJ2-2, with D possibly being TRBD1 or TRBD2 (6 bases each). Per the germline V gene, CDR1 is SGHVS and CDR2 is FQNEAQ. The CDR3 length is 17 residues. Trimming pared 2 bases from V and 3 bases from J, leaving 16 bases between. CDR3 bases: TGTGCCAGCAGCTTATCGTTCGACAGGAGGGACACCGGGGAGCTGTTTTTT. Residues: CASSLSFDRRDTGELFF.

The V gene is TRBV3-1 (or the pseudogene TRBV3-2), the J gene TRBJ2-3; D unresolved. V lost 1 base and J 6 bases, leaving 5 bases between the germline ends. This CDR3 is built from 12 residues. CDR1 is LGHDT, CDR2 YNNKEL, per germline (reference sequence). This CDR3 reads CASSQVGDTQYF. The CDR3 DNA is TGTGCCAGCAGCCAAGTGGGGGATACGCAGTATTTT.

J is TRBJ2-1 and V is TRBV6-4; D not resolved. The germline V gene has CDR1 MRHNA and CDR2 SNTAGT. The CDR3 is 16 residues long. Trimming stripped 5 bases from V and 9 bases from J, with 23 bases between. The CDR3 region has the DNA TGTGCCAGCAGTCGCACCTTAGTTCCAGAGCCCGGTGAGCAGTTCTTC. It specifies CASSRTLVPEPGEQFF.

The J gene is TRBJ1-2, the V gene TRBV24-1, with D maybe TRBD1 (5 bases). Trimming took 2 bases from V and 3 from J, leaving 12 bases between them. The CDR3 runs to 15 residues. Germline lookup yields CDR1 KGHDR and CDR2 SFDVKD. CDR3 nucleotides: TGTGCCACCAGTGATTGGAGACAGAAGGACTATGGCTACACCTTC. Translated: CATSDWRQKDYGYTF.

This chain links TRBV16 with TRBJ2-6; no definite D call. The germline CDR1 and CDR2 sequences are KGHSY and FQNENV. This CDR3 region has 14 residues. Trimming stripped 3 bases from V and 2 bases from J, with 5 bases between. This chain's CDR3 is CASSQGTGANVLTF. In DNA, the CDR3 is TGTGCCAGCAGCCAGGGAACTGGGGCCAACGTCCTGACTTTC.

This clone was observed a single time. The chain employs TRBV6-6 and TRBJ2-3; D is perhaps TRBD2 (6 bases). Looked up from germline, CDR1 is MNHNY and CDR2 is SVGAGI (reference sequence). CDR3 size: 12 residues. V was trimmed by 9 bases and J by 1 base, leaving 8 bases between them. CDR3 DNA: TGTGCCAGTACGGGGGGCACAGATACGCAGTATTTT. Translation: CASTGGTDTQYF.

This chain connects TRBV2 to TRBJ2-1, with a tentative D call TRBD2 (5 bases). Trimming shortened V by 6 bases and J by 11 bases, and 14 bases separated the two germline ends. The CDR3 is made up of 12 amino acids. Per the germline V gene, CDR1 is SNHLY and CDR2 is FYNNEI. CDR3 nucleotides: TGTGCCAGCAGCCCTAGGACTGCCAAGCAGTTCTTC. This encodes CASSPRTAKQFF.

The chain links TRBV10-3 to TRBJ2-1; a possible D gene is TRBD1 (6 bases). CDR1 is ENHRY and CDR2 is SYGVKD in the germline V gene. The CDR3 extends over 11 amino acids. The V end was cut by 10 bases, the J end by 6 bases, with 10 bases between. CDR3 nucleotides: TGTGCCACCACAGGGATCAATGAGCAGTTCTTC. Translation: CATTGINEQFF.

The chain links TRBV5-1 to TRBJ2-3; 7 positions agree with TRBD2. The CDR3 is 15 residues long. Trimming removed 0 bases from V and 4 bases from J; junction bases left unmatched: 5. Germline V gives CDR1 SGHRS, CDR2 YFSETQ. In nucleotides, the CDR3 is TGCGCCAGCAGCTTGGGGACTAGTCCCCCAGATACGCAGTATTTT. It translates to CASSLGTSPPDTQYF.

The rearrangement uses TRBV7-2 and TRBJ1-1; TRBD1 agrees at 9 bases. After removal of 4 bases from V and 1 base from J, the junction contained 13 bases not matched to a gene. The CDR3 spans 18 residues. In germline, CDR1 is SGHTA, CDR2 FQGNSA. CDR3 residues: CASSSSQGARAKNTEAFF. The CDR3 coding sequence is TGTGCCAGCAGCTCTTCACAGGGGGCGCGAGCAAAGAACACTGAAGCTTTCTTT.

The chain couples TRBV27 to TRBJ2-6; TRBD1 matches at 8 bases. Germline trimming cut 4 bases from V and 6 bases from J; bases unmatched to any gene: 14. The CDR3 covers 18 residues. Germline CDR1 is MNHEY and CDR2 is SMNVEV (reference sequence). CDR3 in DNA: TGTGCCAGCAGTTCAGGACAGGGTAGGCCTCTGGTGGCCAACGTCCTGACTTTC. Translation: CASSSGQGRPLVANVLTF.

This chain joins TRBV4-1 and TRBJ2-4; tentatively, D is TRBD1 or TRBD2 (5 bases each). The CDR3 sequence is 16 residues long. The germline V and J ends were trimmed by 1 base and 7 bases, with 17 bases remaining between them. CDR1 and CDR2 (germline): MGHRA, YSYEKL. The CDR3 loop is CASSQAPRTGRNIQYF. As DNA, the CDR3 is TGCGCCAGCAGCCAAGCGCCTAGGACGGGGCGGAACATTCAGTACTTC.

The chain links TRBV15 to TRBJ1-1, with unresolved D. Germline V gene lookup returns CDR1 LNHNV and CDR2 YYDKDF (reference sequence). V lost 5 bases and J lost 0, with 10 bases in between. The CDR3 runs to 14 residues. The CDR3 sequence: CATSPARVNTEAFF. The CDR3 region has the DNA TGTGCCACCAGCCCCGCGAGAGTGAACACTGAAGCTTTCTTT.

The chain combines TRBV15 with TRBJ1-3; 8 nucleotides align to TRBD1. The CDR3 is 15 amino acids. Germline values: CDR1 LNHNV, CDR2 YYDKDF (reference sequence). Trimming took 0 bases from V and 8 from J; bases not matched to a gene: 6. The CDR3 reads CATSRDGQGADTIYF. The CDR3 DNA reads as TGTGCCACCAGCAGAGACGGTCAGGGGGCAGACACCATATATTTT.

CDR3 protein: CASSLGGLVNYGYTF. The CDR3 DNA reads as TGTGCCAGCAGCTTAGGGGGACTGGTCAACTATGGCTACACCTTC. The genes are TRBV7-9 and TRBJ1-2; tentative D call: TRBD1 (5 bases). CDR3 length: 15 amino acids. V lost 1 base to trimming and J lost 2 bases, with 11 bases between them. Looked up from germline, CDR1 is SEHNR and CDR2 is FQNEAQ (reference sequence).